The 23 T cell receptor beta chains in this list originate from one sample, sequenced in a study of identical twins. One entry per CDR3 protein, called by TCRdb with MiXCR from the 5' RACE reads. The sample consists of some 1,700,000 distinct CDR3 sequences, more than 30% of them appearing once. Sequenced material: cord blood. All receptors derive from a newborn girl in good health.

This clonotype was seen a handful of times. The V gene is TRBV2, the J gene TRBJ2-5; D may correspond to TRBD1 or TRBD2 (5 bases each). Germline CDR1 reads SNHLY; CDR2 reads FYNNEI. Trimming shortened V by 6 bases and J by 2 bases, and 13 bases separated the two germline ends. The CDR3 spans 14 residues. Here the CDR3 DNA reads TGTGCCAGCAGGAGGGGTAGCCGGCAAGAGACCCAGTACTTC. Translating gives CASRRGSRQETQYF. Variable domain in full (rest from reference TRBV2 and TRBJ2-5): EPEVTQTPSHQVTQMGQEVILRCVPISNHLYFYWYRQILGQKVEFLVSFYNNEISEKSEIFDDQFSVERPDGSNFTLKIRSTKLEDSAMYFCASRRGSRQETQYFGPGTRLLVL.

This rearrangement joins TRBV29-1 to TRBJ2-2; a possible D gene is TRBD1 (6 bases). CDR3 length: 14 amino acids. The ends were cut back, 4 bases at V and 5 bases at J, with 14 bases in the middle. The germline V gene encodes CDR1 SQVTM and CDR2 ANQGSEA. This CDR3 reads CSVGRNRETGELFF. As DNA, the CDR3 is TGCAGCGTTGGCCGCAACAGGGAAACCGGGGAGCTGTTTTTT.

This clonotype was picked up many times. V usage is TRBV29-1 and J usage is TRBJ2-7; maybe TRBD1 (5 bases). Trimming cost V 1 base and J 3 bases, with 10 bases left between them. The V gene's germline CDR1 is SQVTM and CDR2 ANQGSEA. The CDR3 is made up of 13 amino acids. The CDR3 DNA reads TGCAGCGTTGAAGTTATAGGGGACTACGAGCAGTACTTC. It codes for CSVEVIGDYEQYF.

Notes on this clonotype: This may come from a read error, since a much larger clone is one base off. The rearrangement joins TRBV7-7 to TRBJ2-3; 12 bases are shared with TRBD1. Germline-derived CDR1 and CDR2 are SSHAT and FNYEAQ (reference sequence). CDR3 length equals 15 residues. The CDR3 here is CASSPGTGGADMQYF. CDR3 coding DNA: TGTGCCAGCAGCCCTGGGACAGGGGGCGCAGATATGCAGTATTTT.

This chain joins TRBV28 and TRBJ1-1; perhaps TRBD1 as D (6 bases). CDR1 is MDHEN, CDR2 SYDVKM, per germline. There are 15 residues in the CDR3. Trimming removed 10 bases at V and 4 bases at J, with 22 bases between. This CDR3 reads CATWVWGRGITEAFF. As DNA, the CDR3 is TGTGCCACCTGGGTATGGGGGCGAGGGATCACTGAAGCTTTCTTT.

This chain connects TRBV20-1 to TRBJ1-5; D remains unclear. Trimming removed 4 bases from V and 1 base from J, with 11 bases in between. The CDR3 is 14 amino acids. Per the germline V gene, CDR1 is DFQATT and CDR2 is SNEGSKA (reference sequence). The CDR3 here is CSATKSGSNQPQHF. The CDR3 coding sequence is TGCAGTGCTACAAAATCCGGGAGCAATCAGCCCCAGCATTTT.

This clonotype was counted at least ten times. The CDR3 region has the DNA TGTGCCAGCAGTTTAGGGGGGGTGGGAACTGAAGCTTTCTTT. Protein product: CASSLGGVGTEAFF. The V call is TRBV28, the J call TRBJ1-1; possible D gene TRBD1, 5 bases. Germline V gene data show CDR1 as MDHEN and CDR2 as SYDVKM. Trimming shortened V by 2 bases and J by 5 bases, and 12 bases separated the two germline ends. The CDR3 is 14 amino acids.

The chain carries TRBV3-1 and TRBJ2-1, with TRBD2 identical over 8 bases. Unmatched junction bases numbered 14, after V lost 5 bases and J lost 8 bases. CDR1 is LGHDT and CDR2 is YNNKEL in the germline V gene (reference sequence). The CDR3 runs to 16 residues. The CDR3 is CASSEGLAGSSDEQFF. In DNA form, the CDR3 reads TGTGCCAGCAGCGAAGGCCTAGCGGGTAGTTCGGATGAGCAGTTCTTC.

This rearrangement joins TRBV20-1 to TRBJ2-1; 8 nucleotides agree with TRBD2. V dropped 1 base and J dropped 4; count of bases not matched to a gene: 3. The CDR3 runs 14 residues. From germline, CDR1 is DFQATT and CDR2 SNEGSKA (reference sequence). CDR3 loop: CSARGPSGYNEQFF. The CDR3 DNA reads as TGCAGTGCTAGAGGCCCTAGCGGGTACAATGAGCAGTTCTTC.

This chain joins TRBV20-1 and TRBJ2-1; 8 bases match TRBD2. This CDR3 is 16 amino acids long. CDR1 is DFQATT, CDR2 SNEGSKA, per germline (reference sequence). Trimming cost V 1 base and J 10 bases; bases outside gene matches: 15. The CDR3 is CSARGVAGGTYSEQFF. The CDR3 region has the DNA TGCAGTGCTAGAGGTGTGGCGGGGGGAACTTACAGCGAGCAGTTCTTC.

The chain couples TRBV7-9 to TRBJ2-1; no reliable D call. Trimming cost V 3 bases and J 7 bases, with 13 bases left between them. Germline V gene lookup returns CDR1 SEHNR and CDR2 FQNEAQ (reference sequence). This CDR3 region has 14 residues. CDR3 coding DNA: TGTGCCAGCAGCTTGATGCGTATAGGTAATGAGCAGTTCTTC. Protein: CASSLMRIGNEQFF.

This clonotype was found a few times. V usage is TRBV12-3 or TRBV12-4 and J usage is TRBJ2-4, with TRBD2 identical over 12 bases. This CDR3 is 16 amino acids long. Trimming took 3 bases from V and 5 from J; bases not matched to a gene: 5. The chain's CDR3 is CASSFPRLAGENIQYF. DNA for the CDR3: TGTGCCAGCAGTTTCCCCAGACTAGCGGGGGAAAACATTCAGTACTTC.

The chain is built from TRBV20-1 and TRBJ2-1; D is undetermined. The CDR3 spans 12 residues. The germline V gene encodes CDR1 DFQATT and CDR2 SNEGSKA (reference sequence). V was clipped by 1 base and J by 5 bases, with 6 bases between them. CDR3 sequence reads: CSARAVNNEQFF. As DNA, the CDR3 is TGCAGTGCTAGAGCTGTTAACAATGAGCAGTTCTTC.

In this sample, this clonotype turned up a few times. The chain has TRBV6-1 and TRBJ2-7, with TRBD1 matching 7 bases. The length of the CDR3 is 15 residues. Germline values: CDR1 MNHNS, CDR2 SASEGT. Germline trimming cut 4 bases from V and 3 bases from J; bases unmatched to any gene: 9. CDR3 sequence reads: CASSGWDSPVYEQYF. Here the CDR3 DNA reads TGTGCCAGCAGTGGTTGGGACAGTCCCGTCTACGAGCAGTACTTC.

The CDR3 DNA reads TGTGCCAGCAGCGTAGAAGCGGGAGTAGAAGCAGATACGCAGTATTTT. This translates into CASSVEAGVEADTQYF. This sequence joins TRBV9 and TRBJ2-3, with 8 bases lining up with TRBD2. Germline loops: CDR1 SGDLS, CDR2 YYNGEE. The CDR3 is 16 residues long. J gave up 4 bases and V 0 bases, and 7 bases lay outside the gene matches. Variable domain in full (rest from reference TRBV9 and TRBJ2-3): DSGVTQTPKHLITATGQRVTLRCSPRSGDLSVYWYQQSLDQGLQFLIQYYNGEERAKGNILERFSAQQFPDLHSELNLSSLELGDSALYFCASSVEAGVEADTQYFGPGTRLTVL.

This chain links TRBV24-1 with TRBJ2-7; 9 positions agree with TRBD1. Germline lookup yields CDR1 KGHDR and CDR2 SFDVKD. V shed 9 bases and J 3 bases; nucleotides not matched to a gene: 8. CDR3 length equals 14 residues. CDR3 protein: CATGPPDRGYEQYF. The CDR3 DNA sequence: TGTGCCACCGGCCCCCCGGACAGGGGCTACGAGCAGTACTTC.

J is TRBJ2-7 and V is TRBV20-1; 13 bases match TRBD2. The J call may not be correct, given that the DNA end is closer to TRBJ2-5. This CDR3 is built from 15 residues. Germline V gives CDR1 DFQATT, CDR2 SNEGSKA (reference sequence). The CDR3 spells CSAFGTSGNRETQYF. The CDR3 DNA is TGCAGTGCTTTTGGGACTAGCGGGAATCGAGAGACCCAGTACTTC.

A remark on this clonotype: The junction does not match germline at one end; this may be a read error. DNA of the CDR3: TGTGCCAGCAGTCAAGCAGGGTACCCTAATGAAAAACTGTTTTTT. It yields the protein CASSQAGYPNEKLFF. The chain couples TRBV2 to TRBJ1-4; the D gene is possibly TRBD1 (5 bases). The CDR3 is made up of 15 amino acids. CDR1 SNHLY and CDR2 FYNNEI come from the germline V gene.

This clonotype occurred a few times. The chain employs TRBV20-1 and TRBJ2-1; D might be TRBD2 (6 bases). Trimming removed 5 bases from V and 3 bases from J, with 14 bases in between. Germline lookup yields CDR1 DFQATT and CDR2 SNEGSKA (reference sequence). The CDR3 is 14 residues long. The CDR3, as DNA: TGCAGTGCTTTTGGGACTGTCGACTACAATGAGCAGTTCTTC. It codes for CSAFGTVDYNEQFF.

This clonotype was counted a few times. The rearrangement uses TRBV10-3 and TRBJ2-4, with D perhaps matching TRBD1 or TRBD2 (5 bases each). Matching the DNA end better, TRBJ2-7 makes the J call doubtful. The CDR3 has 15 amino acids. CDR1 and CDR2 from the germline V gene are ENHRY and SYGVKD. The CDR3 spells CAIRSGDLPPYEQYF. The CDR3 DNA sequence: TGTGCCATCAGATCCGGGGACCTGCCCCCCTACGAGCAGTACTTC.

This rearrangement joins TRBV5-1 to TRBJ2-2, with D hard to call. The V end lost 2 bases, the J end lost 0 bases, and 8 bases lay between the germline ends. The CDR3 totals 15 residues. The germline V gene encodes CDR1 SGHRS and CDR2 YFSETQ. The CDR3 here is CASSFAGSNTGELFF. Here the CDR3 DNA reads TGCGCCAGCAGCTTCGCAGGTTCGAACACCGGGGAGCTGTTTTTT. The full variable domain, rest sourced from reference TRBV5-1 and TRBJ2-2, is KAGVTQTPRYLIKTRGQQVTLSCSPISGHRSVSWYQQTPGQGLQFLFEYFSETQRNKGNFPGRFSGRQFSNSRSEMNVSTLELGDSALYLCASSFAGSNTGELFFGEGSRLTVL.

This clonotype was recorded a few times. The chain couples TRBV7-2 to TRBJ2-7; TRBD2 aligns across 7 bases. The CDR3 consists of 14 residues. CDR1 is SGHTA and CDR2 is FQGNSA in the germline V gene. V lost 5 bases and J lost 3; bases outside the gene matches: 7. The CDR3 nucleotides read TGTGCCAGCAGCCCTCCGCGGGAGCTCTACGAGCAGTACTTC. Translation: CASSPPRELYEQYF.

The CDR3 sequence is CASTGQGNTDTQYF. The CDR3 DNA follows: TGTGCCAGCACCGGACAGGGCAACACAGATACGCAGTATTTT. The J gene is TRBJ2-3, the V gene TRBV6-1; 8 bases are a match to TRBD1. In germline, CDR1 is MNHNS, CDR2 SASEGT. The CDR3 length is 14 residues. V shed 7 bases and J 2 bases; nucleotides not matched to a gene: 5.